The 27 T cell receptor beta chains reported below all come from one sample, sequenced in a study of T cells after yellow fever vaccination. TCRdb reprocessed the 5' RACE reads via MiXCR and lists one record per CDR3 protein. There are a few hundred thousand distinct CDR3 sequences in the sample; approximately 5.2% occur only once, and 3% to 4% lies in the top ten. Sequencing used CD4+ T cells sorted from PBMCs, obtained on the day of the yellow fever booster vaccination. Source of these receptors: a young man who received the YFV17D yellow fever vaccine.

This chain joins TRBV29-1 and TRBJ2-1; D uncertain. CDR3 length equals 11 residues. In germline, CDR1 is SQVTM, CDR2 ANQGSEA. Trimming stripped 3 bases from V and 8 bases from J, with 8 bases between. CDR3 in amino acids: CSVESVDEQFF. Here the CDR3 DNA reads TGCAGCGTTGAGAGTGTGGATGAGCAGTTCTTC.

Many counts were recorded for this clonotype. This chain connects TRBV7-2 to TRBJ1-1; D uncertain. The V end was cut by 5 bases, the J end by 3 bases, with 7 bases between. The CDR3 spans 12 residues. Germline loops: CDR1 SGHTA, CDR2 FQGNSA. CDR3 in amino acids: CASSRVYTEAFF. The CDR3 DNA sequence: TGTGCCAGCAGCAGGGTGTACACTGAAGCTTTCTTT.

The V call is TRBV7-2, the J call TRBJ2-3, with D tentatively TRBD1 (5 bases). Germline-derived CDR1 and CDR2 are SGHTA and FQGNSA. This CDR3 region has 13 residues. Trimming shortened V by 1 base and J by 14 bases, and 16 bases separated the two germline ends. CDR3 loop: CASSLDWGNRRYF. The CDR3 nucleotides are TGTGCCAGCAGCTTAGATTGGGGCAACAGGCGGTATTTT.

This chain uses TRBV9 with TRBJ1-5; a possible D gene is TRBD1 (5 bases). The V and J ends lost 0 bases and 5 bases respectively, with 12 bases between them. The germline CDR1 and CDR2 sequences are SGDLS and YYNGEE. This CDR3 has 15 residues. The CDR3 sequence is CASSVEGTYDQPQHF. DNA for the CDR3: TGTGCCAGCAGCGTAGAGGGGACTTACGATCAGCCCCAGCATTTT.

This clonotype was picked up a small number of times. This chain joins TRBV15 and TRBJ1-1; D is perhaps TRBD1 (6 bases). Germline lookup yields CDR1 LNHNV and CDR2 YYDKDF (reference sequence). The CDR3 covers 13 residues. The germline V and J ends were trimmed by 3 bases and 8 bases, with 13 bases remaining between them. The CDR3 DNA sequence: TGTGCCACCAGCAGGCAGGGGACCCCAGAAGCTTTCTTT. Residues: CATSRQGTPEAFF.

This clonotype has a count of ten or more. The J gene is TRBJ2-2, the V gene TRBV5-1, with D perhaps TRBD1 or TRBD2 (5 bases each). The V and J ends lost 3 bases and 6 bases respectively, with 15 bases between them. Germline CDR1 and CDR2: SGHRS and YFSETQ. This CDR3 region has 15 residues. The CDR3 is CASSSYLQGAGELFF. The CDR3 coding sequence is TGCGCCAGCAGCTCATATCTTCAGGGAGCCGGGGAGCTGTTTTTT.

This clonotype was detected only a few times. The chain is built from TRBV7-2 and TRBJ1-2; D unresolved. CDR3 length: 12 amino acids. V shed 2 bases and J shed 8 bases, with 9 bases lying between them. The germline CDR1 and CDR2 sequences are SGHTA and FQGNSA. The CDR3: CASSLLTYGYTF. CDR3 coding DNA: TGTGCCAGCAGCTTACTCACCTACGGCTACACCTTC. The whole variable domain, filled in from reference TRBV7-2 and TRBJ1-2, reads GAGVSQSPSNKVTEKGKDVELRCDPISGHTALYWYRQSLGQGLEFLIYFQGNSAPDKSGLPSDRFSAERTGGSVSTLTIQRTQQEDSAVYLCASSLLTYGYTFGSGTRLTVV.

This clonotype occurred a few times. The V gene is TRBV10-3, the J gene TRBJ2-2; perhaps TRBD1 as D (6 bases). The CDR3 totals 15 residues. The V and J ends lost 4 bases and 1 base respectively, with 10 bases between them. Germline values: CDR1 ENHRY, CDR2 SYGVKD. The DNA of the CDR3 is TGTGCCATCAGTGGAAACAGGGAGAACACCGGGGAGCTGTTTTTT. Its translation is CAISGNRENTGELFF.

The chain recombines TRBV4-3 with TRBJ1-2; D gene uncertain. The CDR3 has 14 amino acids. Germline loops: CDR1 LGHNA, CDR2 YSLEER. V lost 1 base to trimming and J lost 1 base, with 7 bases between them. The chain's CDR3 is CASSQVPVNYGYTF. The CDR3 coding sequence is TGCGCCAGCAGCCAAGTCCCTGTTAACTATGGCTACACCTTC.

Ten or more counts support this clonotype. The chain joins TRBV10-3 to TRBJ1-2; D ambiguous. Germline loops: CDR1 ENHRY, CDR2 SYGVKD. There are 14 residues in the CDR3. V was clipped by 5 bases and J by 7 bases, with 17 bases between them. CDR3 DNA: TGTGCCATCAGTTCCGGGCTTCGTATGCGTGGCTACACCTTC. Translation: CAISSGLRMRGYTF.

This clonotype was recorded a few times. The rearrangement uses TRBV20-1 and TRBJ1-2, with D possibly being TRBD1 (6 bases). Looked up from germline, CDR1 is DFQATT and CDR2 is SNEGSKA (reference sequence). The CDR3 contains 12 residues. Trimming cost V 3 bases and J 8 bases, with 13 bases left between them. The CDR3 DNA reads TGCAGTGCTAGTCGACAGGTTCGCGGCTACACCTTC. It translates to CSASRQVRGYTF.

In this sample, this clonotype turned up a few times. This chain uses TRBV6-5 with TRBJ1-5, with D perhaps TRBD1 (5 bases). Trimming removed 6 bases at V and 4 bases at J, with 13 bases between. Germline loops: CDR1 MNHEY, CDR2 SVGAGI. This CDR3 is built from 14 residues. DNA for the CDR3: TGTGCCAGCAGACCCCTTGGGGGTAATCAGCCCCAGCATTTT. Amino acid sequence: CASRPLGGNQPQHF.

The chain recombines TRBV5-1 with TRBJ2-5, with a tentative D call TRBD2 (5 bases). This CDR3 has 14 amino acids. Germline V gene sequence: CDR1 SGHRS, CDR2 YFSETQ. The V and J ends lost 6 bases and 1 base respectively, with 13 bases between them. CDR3 loop: CASTYNGLQETQYF. The CDR3 nucleotides read TGCGCCAGCACCTACAATGGACTCCAAGAGACCCAGTACTTC. The complete variable domain, with remaining parts taken from reference TRBV5-1 and TRBJ2-5, reads KAGVTQTPRYLIKTRGQQVTLSCSPISGHRSVSWYQQTPGQGLQFLFEYFSETQRNKGNFPGRFSGRQFSNSRSEMNVSTLELGDSALYLCASTYNGLQETQYFGPGTRLLVL.

In this sample, this clonotype turned up a few times. The chain joins TRBV10-3 to TRBJ1-4, with a tentative D call TRBD1 (5 bases). V lost 6 bases and J 2 bases, leaving 7 bases between the germline ends. Germline loops: CDR1 ENHRY, CDR2 SYGVKD. There are 13 residues in the CDR3. The CDR3 DNA sequence: TGTGCCATCAGCCAGGGCACTAATGAAAAACTGTTTTTT. Its protein is CAISQGTNEKLFF.

This clonotype was detected many times. The missing conserved phenylalanine or tryptophan at the end of this CDR3 makes a read error likely. No DNA is shown, since the ends of the CDR3 on it are uncertain; the CDR3 is the one TCRdb lists. The rearrangement links TRBV5-1 to TRBJ2-3; the listed D gene, TRBD1, was not tested against the DNA. Germline V lookup: CDR1 SGHRS, CDR2 YFSETQ. Including both end residues, the CDR3 is 11 amino acids long. CDR3 residues: CASLRPDPLEV.

This clonotype has at least ten counts. The chain has TRBV4-3 and TRBJ2-5; D unclear. The V end lost 0 bases, the J end lost 5 bases, and 7 bases lay between the germline ends. Germline-derived CDR1 and CDR2 are LGHNA and YSLEER. The CDR3 is 13 amino acids. The DNA of the CDR3 is TGCGCCAGCAGCCAAGAATCTAGGGAGACCCAGTACTTC. Its translation: CASSQESRETQYF.

This rearrangement joins TRBV5-1 to TRBJ2-5; D is perhaps TRBD1 (5 bases). In germline, CDR1 is SGHRS, CDR2 YFSETQ. Trimming removed 0 bases at V and 3 bases at J, with 18 bases between. The CDR3 is made up of 17 amino acids. Written as DNA, the CDR3 is TGCGCCAGCAGCTTGGCCCTCAAGAGACAGACTGAAGAGACCCAGTACTTC. Encoded protein: CASSLALKRQTEETQYF.

This clonotype was recorded a few times. The CDR3 DNA reads TGTGCCAGCAGTCTATCCGGGACTAGCGGGGACTGGAGTAGTGAGCAGTTCTTC. This gives the protein CASSLSGTSGDWSSEQFF. V and J are TRBV12-3 or TRBV12-4 and TRBJ2-1, with 13 bases fitting TRBD2. The CDR3 consists of 18 residues. The trim removed 5 bases at V and 9 bases at J, leaving 16 bases unmatched.

This clonotype has at least ten counts. The chain carries TRBV5-4 and TRBJ1-2, with a weak D call TRBD1 (5 bases). The CDR3 has 12 amino acids. Trimming took off 3 bases at V and 5 bases at J, with 8 bases between the two ends. CDR1 and CDR2 (germline): SGHNT, YYREEE (reference sequence). The CDR3 sequence is CASSSDTYGYTF. The CDR3 nucleotides are TGTGCCAGCAGCTCGGACACTTATGGCTACACCTTC.

The J gene is TRBJ2-5, the V gene TRBV6-5; 8 bases map to TRBD1. Per germline, CDR1 MNHEY and CDR2 SVGAGI. The CDR3 has 14 amino acids. With 5 bases clipped from V and 4 bases from J, the junction kept 6 bases outside the gene matches. The CDR3 DNA sequence: TGTGCCAGCAGTACGGGAACAGGGGGAGAGACCCAGTACTTC. Protein: CASSTGTGGETQYF.

This clonotype appeared many times. The chain combines TRBV7-9 with TRBJ2-5; D is unresolved. Between the trimmed V and J ends, which lost 10 bases and 5 bases, there was a span of 5 bases. The germline CDR1 and CDR2 sequences are SEHNR and FQNEAQ (reference sequence). The CDR3 has 9 amino acids. The CDR3 reads CAMGETQYF. For the CDR3, the DNA is TGTGCCATGGGGGAGACCCAGTACTTC.

In this sample, this clonotype turned up a few times. The chain has TRBV5-1 and TRBJ1-3, with TRBD1 identical over 7 bases. The ends lost 2 bases at V and 4 bases at J; junction bases unmatched: 6. The germline V gene has CDR1 SGHRS and CDR2 YFSETQ. CDR3 length: 15 amino acids. CDR3 bases: TGCGCCAGCAGCTTTACAGGGGCGTACGGAAACACCATATATTTT. Translation gives CASSFTGAYGNTIYF.

Ten or more counts support this clonotype. The rearrangement links TRBV19 to TRBJ1-5; D remains unclear. This CDR3 region has 13 residues. Germline values: CDR1 LNHDA, CDR2 SQIVND (reference sequence). V was cut by 5 bases and J by 5 bases, with 10 bases left in between. This chain's CDR3 is CASSLARDQPQHF. The CDR3 nucleotides are TGTGCCAGTAGTCTGGCACGGGATCAGCCCCAGCATTTT.

The V and J genes are TRBV6-2 or TRBV6-3 and TRBJ2-2; possible D gene TRBD2, 5 bases. The CDR3 is 14 residues long. Germline V gene sequence: CDR1 MNHEY, CDR2 SVGEGT. V shed 5 bases and J shed 0 bases, with 7 bases lying between them. The CDR3 is CASSHGTNTGELFF. In nucleotides, the CDR3 is TGTGCCAGCAGTCACGGGACGAACACCGGGGAGCTGTTTTTT.

The J gene is TRBJ1-1, the V gene TRBV6-2 or TRBV6-3; D gene ambiguous. Germline CDR1 and CDR2: MNHEY and SVGEGT. CDR3 length: 11 amino acids. Trimming removed 7 bases from V and 7 bases from J, with 10 bases in between. The CDR3 nucleotides read TGTGCCAGCACCCATGGGAATGAAGCTTTCTTT. This codes for CASTHGNEAFF.

This clonotype was detected a few times. The chain combines TRBV7-6 with TRBJ2-7, with D hard to call. Trimming stripped 2 bases from V and 3 bases from J, with 14 bases between. CDR1 and CDR2 (germline): SGHVS, FNYEAQ. The CDR3 contains 15 residues. The CDR3 nucleotides read TGTGCCAGCAGCTTACGTGGGCAGTCGAACTACGAGCAGTACTTC. Translation gives CASSLRGQSNYEQYF.

The chain recombines TRBV5-1 with TRBJ2-1, with D perhaps matching TRBD1 (5 bases). Looked up from germline, CDR1 is SGHRS and CDR2 is YFSETQ. This CDR3 has 15 residues. The V gene lost 0 bases and the J gene lost 8 bases, with 15 bases spanning the gap. This CDR3 is CASSLGQSATHEQFF. The CDR3 coding sequence is TGCGCCAGCAGCTTGGGACAGTCGGCCACCCATGAGCAGTTCTTC.